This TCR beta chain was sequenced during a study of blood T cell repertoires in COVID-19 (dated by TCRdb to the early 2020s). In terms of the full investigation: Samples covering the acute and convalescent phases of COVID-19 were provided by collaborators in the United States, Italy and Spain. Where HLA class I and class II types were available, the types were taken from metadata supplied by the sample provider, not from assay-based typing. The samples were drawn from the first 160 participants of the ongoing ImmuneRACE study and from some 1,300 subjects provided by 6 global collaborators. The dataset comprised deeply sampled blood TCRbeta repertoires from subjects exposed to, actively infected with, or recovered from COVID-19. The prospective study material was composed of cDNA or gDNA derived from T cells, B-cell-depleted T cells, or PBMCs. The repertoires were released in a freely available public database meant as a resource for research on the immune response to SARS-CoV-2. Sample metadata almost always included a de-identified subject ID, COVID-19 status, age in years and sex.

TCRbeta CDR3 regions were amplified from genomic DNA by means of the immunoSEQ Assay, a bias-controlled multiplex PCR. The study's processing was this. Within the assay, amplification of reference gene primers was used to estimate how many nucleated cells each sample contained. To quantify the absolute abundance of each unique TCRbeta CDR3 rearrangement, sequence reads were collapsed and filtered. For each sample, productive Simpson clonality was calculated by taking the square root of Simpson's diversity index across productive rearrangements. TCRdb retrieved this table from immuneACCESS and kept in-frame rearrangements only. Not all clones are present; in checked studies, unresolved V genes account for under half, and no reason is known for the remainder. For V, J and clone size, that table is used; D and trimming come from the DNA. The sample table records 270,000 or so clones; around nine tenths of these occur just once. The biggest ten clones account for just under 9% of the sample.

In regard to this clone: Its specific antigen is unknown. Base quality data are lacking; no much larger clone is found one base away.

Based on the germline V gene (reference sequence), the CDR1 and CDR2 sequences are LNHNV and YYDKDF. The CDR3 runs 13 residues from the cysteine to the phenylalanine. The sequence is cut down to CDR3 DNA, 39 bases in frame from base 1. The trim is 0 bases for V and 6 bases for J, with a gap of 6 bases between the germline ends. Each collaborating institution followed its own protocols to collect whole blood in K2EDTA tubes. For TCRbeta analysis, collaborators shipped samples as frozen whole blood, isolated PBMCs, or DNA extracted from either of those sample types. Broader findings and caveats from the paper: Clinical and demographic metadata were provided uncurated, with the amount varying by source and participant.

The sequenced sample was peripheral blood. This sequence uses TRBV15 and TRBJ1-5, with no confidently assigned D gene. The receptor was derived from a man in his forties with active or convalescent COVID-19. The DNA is TGTGCCACCAGCAGAGATTGGAGTCAGCCCCAGCATTTT. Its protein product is CATSRDWSQPQHF. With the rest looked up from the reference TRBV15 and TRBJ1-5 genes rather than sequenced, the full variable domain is DAMVIQNPRYQVTQFGKPVTLSCSQTLNHNVMYWYQQKSSQAPKLLFHYYDKDFNNEADTPDNFQSRRPNTSFCFLDIRSPGLGDTAMYLCATSRDWSQPQHFGDGTRLSIL.